A selection of T cell receptor beta chains follows, all from one sample in a study of blood T cell repertoires in COVID-19. Profiling relied on immunoSEQ multiplex PCR, and the TCRdb table lists in-frame clones only, not all of them. The sample lists around 700,000 clones, more than 80% occurring once. The specimen sequenced was peripheral blood. The receptor set was obtained from a young woman with acute or convalescent COVID-19. Both conserved end residues are part of each CDR3. The order of the fields is CDR3 length, V gene, CDR3 protein.

len: 14; v_gene: TRBV30; CDR3aa: CAWNGDKINYGYTF
len: 17; v_gene: TRBV4-3; CDR3aa: CASSQEIGSSYNSPLHF
len: 14; v_gene: TRBV5-6; CDR3aa: CASSRTGSGTEAFF
len: 14; v_gene: TRBV7-9; CDR3aa: CASSSGQVPYGYTF
len: 17; v_gene: TRBV19; CDR3aa: CASSTYRGRLDNQPQHF
len: 15; v_gene: TRBV9; CDR3aa: CASSVAGQGGQPQHF
len: 16; v_gene: TRBV7-6; CDR3aa: CASSLPAQGITDTQYF
len: 16; v_gene: TRBV14; CDR3aa: CASSPVWGGRGYDYTF
len: 16; v_gene: TRBV6-2/TRBV6-3; CDR3aa: CASSYSGTGRNNEQFF
len: 15; v_gene: TRBV24-1; CDR3aa: CATRPAGTGANGYTF
len: 14; v_gene: TRBV21-1; CDR3aa: CASSKEGGGEKLFF
len: 14; v_gene: TRBV19; CDR3aa: CASSFRGGNEKLFF
len: 15; v_gene: TRBV25-1; CDR3aa: CASSAQGLATDTQYF
len: 15; v_gene: TRBV9; CDR3aa: CASSRWGRRDYGYTF
len: 13; v_gene: TRBV12-3/TRBV12-4; CDR3aa: CASRGSGTDTQYF
len: 17; v_gene: TRBV9; CDR3aa: CASSVGDQPRGKTEAFF
len: 15; v_gene: TRBV9; CDR3aa: CASSPHPDRSYGYTF
len: 14; v_gene: TRBV5-1; CDR3aa: CASSWGHLNTEAFF
len: 17; v_gene: TRBV6-6; CDR3aa: CASSRPGGEYSNQPQHF
len: 16; v_gene: TRBV21-1; CDR3aa: CASSKAKGRAADTQYF
len: 14; v_gene: TRBV5-4; CDR3aa: CASSLAPQEGGYTF
len: 11; v_gene: TRBV29-1; CDR3aa: CSVGGGNEQFF
len: 18; v_gene: TRBV9; CDR3aa: CASSASSSRDRVHYGYTF
len: 17; v_gene: TRBV11-2; CDR3aa: CASSSGGGGLFYNEQFF
len: 16; v_gene: TRBV6-2/TRBV6-3; CDR3aa: CASSRQWGPAVQPQHF
len: 16; v_gene: TRBV7-9; CDR3aa: CASSPRDSPNTGELFF
len: 15; v_gene: TRBV15; CDR3aa: CATSRQPGLQETQYF
len: 15; v_gene: TRBV2; CDR3aa: CASSAERAVGNEQFF
len: 15; v_gene: TRBV9; CDR3aa: CASSHGGEAGTEAFF
len: 14; v_gene: TRBV4-1; CDR3aa: CATSPTSQGNTIYF
len: 16; v_gene: TRBV6-5; CDR3aa: CASSYSGTGVTGEQYF
len: 13; v_gene: TRBV9; CDR3aa: CASSVSSGANPFF
len: 12; v_gene: TRBV18; CDR3aa: CASSPSNRGYTF
len: 11; v_gene: TRBV24-1; CDR3aa: CATSPRQGEFF
len: 15; v_gene: TRBV6-5; CDR3aa: CASRRGEYMNTEAFF
len: 14; v_gene: TRBV9; CDR3aa: CASSKDSIKNIQYF
len: 15; v_gene: TRBV12-5; CDR3aa: CASGSPDTYNSPLHF
len: 13; v_gene: TRBV7-3; CDR3aa: CASGLGTNYGYTF
len: 14; v_gene: TRBV19; CDR3aa: CASSESILNYGYTF
len: 12; v_gene: TRBV6-1; CDR3aa: CASSEPSHEQYF
len: 14; v_gene: TRBV5-1; CDR3aa: CASSFWTGDPEQFF
len: 14; v_gene: TRBV18; CDR3aa: CASSSGQDPYEQYF
len: 16; v_gene: TRBV29-1; CDR3aa: CSAYNDGQAPGYGYTF
len: 14; v_gene: TRBV9; CDR3aa: CASSARGTGASPAF
len: 15; v_gene: TRBV7-6; CDR3aa: CASSPGTGLLSPLHF
len: 18; v_gene: TRBV6-2/TRBV6-3; CDR3aa: CASSYSDSGVINNSPLHF
len: 16; v_gene: TRBV4-1; CDR3aa: CASSRAGGPGTDTQYF
len: 13; v_gene: TRBV4-1; CDR3aa: CASSQDSSYEQYF
len: 13; v_gene: TRBV9; CDR3aa: CASSVPGLYGYTF
len: 16; v_gene: TRBV27; CDR3aa: CASSSSPAVISYGYTF
len: 14; v_gene: TRBV15; CDR3aa: CATSRDNRGDGYTF
len: 14; v_gene: TRBV11-2; CDR3aa: CASSLQAYSYGYTF
len: 13; v_gene: TRBV24-1; CDR3aa: CATRSDTTYEQYF
len: 14; v_gene: TRBV7-8; CDR3aa: CASSFRGIGNTIYF
len: 12; v_gene: TRBV3-1/TRBV3-2; CDR3aa: CASSDFGTEAFF
len: 15; v_gene: TRBV24-1; CDR3aa: CATSDPTGSNEKLFF
len: 13; v_gene: TRBV12-3/TRBV12-4; CDR3aa: CASSLTANYGYTF
len: 13; v_gene: TRBV6-5; CDR3aa: CASRPSGSDGYTF
len: 18; v_gene: TRBV5-1; CDR3aa: CASSLTPTQGASNQPQHF